This T cell receptor (beta chain) was profiled in a study of cytomegalovirus exposure and HLA in healthy donors. Study-level findings and limits: Reportedly, a later analysis found an Asian-associated ancestry cluster had fewer N-insertions than the roughly 700-donor mean. Some TCR beta chains (about 180 of them) were listed as cytomegalovirus-associated. With further analysis later on, most CMV-associated TCR beta chains appeared HLA-restricted.

To note about this clone: Its antigen is not known.

At the time of sampling, donors were nominally healthy, though unrecorded immune exposures were likely. Germline values: CDR1 SGHNT, CDR2 YYREEE (reference sequence). The CDR3 has 17 residues. 60 Vbeta and 13 Jbeta primers were used in PCR. TCRdb keeps only in-frame clones here, not all; method: immunoSEQ multiplex PCR. The table lists under 200,000 clones, 80% to 90% of them singletons. The clonotype comes from a woman aged 25 to 45 in good health and CMV-seropositive. V usage is TRBV5-4 and J usage is TRBJ2-5; 8 bases fit TRBD1. The tail of the sequence fits TRBJ2-7 better, so the J call may be wrong. Sequenced: PBMCs. CDR3 sequence (DNA): TGTGCCAGCAGCTTTCGGCAGGGGGCGACTATACCCTACGAGCAGTACTTC. Translating gives CASSFRQGATIPYEQYF.